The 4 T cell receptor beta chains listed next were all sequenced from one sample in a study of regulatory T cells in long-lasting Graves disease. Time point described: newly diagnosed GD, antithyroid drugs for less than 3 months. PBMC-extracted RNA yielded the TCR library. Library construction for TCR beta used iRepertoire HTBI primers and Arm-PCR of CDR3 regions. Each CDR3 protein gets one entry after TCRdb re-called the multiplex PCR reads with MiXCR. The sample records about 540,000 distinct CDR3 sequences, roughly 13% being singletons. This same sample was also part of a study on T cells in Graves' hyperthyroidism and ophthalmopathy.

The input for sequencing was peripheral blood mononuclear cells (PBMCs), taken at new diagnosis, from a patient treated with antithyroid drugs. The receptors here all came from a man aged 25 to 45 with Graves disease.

This CDR3 reads CSAHRSETQYF. The CDR3 coding sequence is TGCAGTGCTCACCGCTCGGAGACGCAGTATTTT. The gene calls are TRBV20-1 and TRBJ2-3, with D unclear. The CDR3 has 11 residues. V was shortened by 5 bases and J by 9 bases, with 12 bases between the two germline ends. The germline V gene has CDR1 DFQATT and CDR2 SNEGSKA (reference sequence).

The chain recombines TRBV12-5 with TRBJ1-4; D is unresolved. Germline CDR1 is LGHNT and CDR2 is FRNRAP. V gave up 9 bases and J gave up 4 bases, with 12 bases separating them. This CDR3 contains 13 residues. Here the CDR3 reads CASHGPFNEKLFF. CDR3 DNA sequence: TGTGCTAGCCACGGTCCTTTTAATGAAAAACTGTTTTTT.

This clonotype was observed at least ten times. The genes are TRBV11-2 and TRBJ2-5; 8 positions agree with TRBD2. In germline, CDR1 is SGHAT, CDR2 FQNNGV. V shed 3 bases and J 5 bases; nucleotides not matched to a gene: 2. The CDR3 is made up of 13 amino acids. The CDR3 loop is CASSFSGGETQYF. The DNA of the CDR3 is TGTGCCAGCAGCTTTTCGGGGGGGGAGACCCAGTACTTC.

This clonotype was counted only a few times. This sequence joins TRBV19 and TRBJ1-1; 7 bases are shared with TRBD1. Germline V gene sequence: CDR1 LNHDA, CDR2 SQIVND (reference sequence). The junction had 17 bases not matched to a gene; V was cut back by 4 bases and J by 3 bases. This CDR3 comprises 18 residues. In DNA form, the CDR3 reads TGTGCCAGTAGTACGTACAGGGGAGGCCCTCGTGGGGACACTGAAGCTTTCTTT. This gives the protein CASSTYRGGPRGDTEAFF.